This entry concerns a single T cell receptor (beta chain). With V trimmed by 6 bases and J by 5 bases, 4 bases remained unmatched. Germline lookup yields CDR1 LNHDA and CDR2 SQIVND (reference sequence). This CDR3 is 13 amino acids long. This entry is derived from a study of blood T cell repertoires in COVID-19. As for the study in general: The analysed material was cDNA or gDNA that came from T cells, B-cell-depleted T cells, or PBMCs.

In the original processing: Reference gene primer amplification gave estimated nucleated cell counts. The method was immunoSEQ multiplex PCR; TCRdb's version includes in-frame clones alone and lacks a portion of them. V, J and clone size were drawn from that table, and D and trimming were deduced from the DNA. The top ten hold around 0.91% of the sample, which has about 430,000 clones, 70% to 90% seen once. Participants had their cohort set by participant-reported clinical history. The sample taken for sequencing was PBMCs or T cells enriched from blood (not recorded which). The origin of this receptor is a woman in her thirties with acute COVID-19. The genes are TRBV19 and TRBJ1-1, with TRBD1 identical over 9 bases. This CDR3 is CASSTGGRTEAFF. As DNA, the CDR3 is TGTGCCAGTAGCACAGGGGGCCGGACTGAAGCTTTCTTT.